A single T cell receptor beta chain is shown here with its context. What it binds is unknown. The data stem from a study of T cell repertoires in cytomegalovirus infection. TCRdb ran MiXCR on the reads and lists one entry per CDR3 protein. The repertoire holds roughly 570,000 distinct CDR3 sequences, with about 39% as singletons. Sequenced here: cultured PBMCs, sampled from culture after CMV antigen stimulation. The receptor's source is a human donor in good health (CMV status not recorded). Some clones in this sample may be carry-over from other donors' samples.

CDR3 nucleotides: TGCAGTGCTAGAGATACCCAGGGGGGTAAAGAGACCCAGTACTTC. Its translation: CSARDTQGGKETQYF. The V gene is TRBV20-1, the J gene TRBJ2-5; D might be TRBD1 (7 bases). Germline loops: CDR1 DFQATT, CDR2 SNEGSKA (reference sequence). There are 15 residues in the CDR3. Trimming took 0 bases from V and 3 from J, leaving 14 bases between them.